These T cell receptor beta chains were read from a single sample in a study of chemoradiotherapy in HPV16-positive cancers. Sequenced by immunoSEQ multiplex PCR; TCRdb stores in-frame clones only, minus some. The sample includes roughly 70,000 clones, roughly 90% of them seen just once. Material: blood, obtained from a patient who underwent chemoradiotherapy. These receptors came from a human donor with HPV-associated anogenital cancer. The CDR3 runs from the conserved cysteine through the conserved F or W. Fields, in order: V gene, J gene, clone size, D gene, CDR3 protein, CDR3 DNA. D genes are given only for firm matches. Clone size, where shown, is once, few, many, or a class for clones that have expanded.

V: TRBV5-6; J: TRBJ1-1; size: NA; D: NA; CDR3: CASSFGGRSLTEAFF; DNA: TGTGCCAGCAGCTTCGGGGGGAGGTCTCTAACTGAAGCTTTCTTT
V: TRBV28; J: TRBJ1-5; size: NA; D: NA; CDR3: CASSLKGRGNQPQHF; DNA: TGTGCCAGCAGTTTAAAAGGGCGCGGCAATCAGCCCCAGCATTTT
V: TRBV5-4; J: TRBJ1-1; size: NA; D: NA; CDR3: CASSLITEGAEAFF; DNA: TGTGCCAGCAGCTTGATCACAGAGGGTGCTGAAGCTTTCTTT
V: TRBV7-9; J: TRBJ1-5; size: NA; D: NA; CDR3: CASSLGWNQPQHF; DNA: TGTGCCAGCAGCTTAGGTTGGAATCAGCCCCAGCATTTT
V: TRBV4-1; J: TRBJ2-3; size: NA; D: TRBD2; CDR3: CASSTSGSTDTQYF; DNA: TGCGCCAGCTCCACTAGCGGTAGCACAGATACGCAGTATTTT
V: TRBV19; J: TRBJ2-2; size: NA; D: NA; CDR3: CASRRVKDSPNTGELFF; DNA: TGTGCCAGTAGACGGGTAAAGGACAGCCCTAACACCGGGGAGCTGTTTTTT
V: TRBV2; J: TRBJ2-5; size: NA; D: NA; CDR3: CASEIETQYF; DNA: TGTGCCAGTGAGATAGAGACCCAGTACTTC
V: TRBV30; J: TRBJ1-2; size: NA; D: NA; CDR3: CAWSDFNYGYTF; DNA: TGTGCCTGGAGCGACTTTAACTATGGCTACACCTTC
V: TRBV6-5; J: TRBJ2-2; size: NA; D: TRBD1; CDR3: CASSYRTGLTGELFF; DNA: TGTGCCAGCAGTTACCGGACAGGCCTGACCGGGGAGCTGTTTTTT
V: TRBV9; J: TRBJ1-2; size: NA; D: TRBD1; CDR3: CASSVGQGSNYGYTF; DNA: TGTGCCAGCAGCGTAGGACAGGGTTCCAACTATGGCTACACCTTC
V: TRBV7-2; J: TRBJ1-2; size: NA; D: NA; CDR3: CASSRDGGAGGYGYTF; DNA: TGTGCCAGCAGCCGGGACGGGGGCGCGGGTGGGTATGGCTACACCTTC
V: TRBV25-1; J: TRBJ2-6; size: NA; D: NA; CDR3: CASSAWDLFGGANVLTF; DNA: TGTGCCAGCAGTGCTTGGGACCTTTTTGGAGGGGCCAACGTCCTGACTTTC
V: TRBV4-1; J: TRBJ2-1; size: NA; D: TRBD2; CDR3: CASTPGGRKFDNEQFF; DNA: TGCGCCAGCACCCCGGGGGGGAGGAAGTTTGACAATGAGCAGTTCTTC
V: TRBV6-1; J: TRBJ1-2; size: NA; D: NA; CDR3: CASSEDPYGYTF; DNA: TGTGCCAGCAGTGAAGACCCCTATGGCTACACCTTC
V: TRBV11-1; J: TRBJ2-7; size: NA; D: TRBD1; CDR3: CASSLRQGTYEQYF; DNA: TGTGCCAGCAGCCTCAGACAGGGGACCTACGAGCAGTACTTC
V: TRBV7-9; J: TRBJ2-5; size: NA; D: TRBD2; CDR3: CASSSLAGGRETQYF; DNA: TGTGCCAGCAGTTCTCTAGCGGGGGGGAGAGAGACCCAGTACTTC
V: TRBV9; J: TRBJ1-1; size: NA; D: NA; CDR3: CASSVAPSGGSTEAFF; DNA: TGTGCCAGCAGCGTAGCTCCCTCCGGGGGGAGCACTGAAGCTTTCTTT
V: TRBV29-1; J: TRBJ2-3; size: NA; D: NA; CDR3: CSATLRRGATDTQYF; DNA: TGCAGCGCGACACTACGGCGGGGAGCAACAGATACGCAGTATTTT
V: TRBV7-6; J: TRBJ2-7; size: NA; D: NA; CDR3: CASSITGSYEQYF; DNA: TGTGCCAGCAGTATTACAGGGTCCTACGAGCAGTACTTC
V: TRBV20-1; J: TRBJ1-1; size: NA; D: NA; CDR3: CSSFGGVGAFF; DNA: TGCAGCTCCTTCGGGGGGGTCGGCGCTTTCTTT
V: TRBV6-5; J: TRBJ2-2; size: NA; D: TRBD1; CDR3: CASSRTGGLAGELFF; DNA: TGTGCCAGCAGCCGGACAGGGGGCCTCGCCGGGGAGCTGTTTTTT
V: TRBV6-6; J: TRBJ1-4; size: NA; D: NA; CDR3: CASSHRPKTEKLFF; DNA: TGTGCCAGCAGCCACCGACCGAAGACTGAGAAACTGTTTTTT
V: TRBV4-1; J: TRBJ2-2; size: NA; D: TRBD2; CDR3: CASSQDLSGLMNTGELFF; DNA: TGCGCCAGCAGCCAAGATCTGTCGGGACTAATGAACACCGGGGAGCTGTTTTTT
V: TRBV6-4; J: TRBJ1-5; size: NA; D: NA; CDR3: CASRAGPNQPQHF; DNA: TGTGCCAGCAGGGCTGGGCCGAATCAGCCCCAGCATTTT
V: TRBV10-3; J: TRBJ2-3; size: NA; D: NA; CDR3: CAISVGGAAADTQYF; DNA: TGTGCCATCAGTGTGGGCGGGGCAGCGGCAGATACGCAGTATTTT
V: TRBV28; J: TRBJ1-5; size: NA; D: NA; CDR3: CASSLTGPGQPQHF; DNA: TGTGCCAGCAGTCTTACTGGGCCGGGGCAGCCCCAGCATTTT
V: TRBV27; J: TRBJ2-7; size: NA; D: NA; CDR3: CASSSGLSAYEQYF; DNA: TGTGCCAGCAGTTCCGGACTATCCGCCTACGAGCAGTACTTC
V: TRBV6-1; J: TRBJ2-2; size: NA; D: NA; CDR3: CASSEISRGTMNTGELFF; DNA: TGTGCCAGCAGTGAAATTTCCCGGGGGACAATGAACACCGGGGAGCTGTTTTTT
V: TRBV29-1; J: TRBJ1-1; size: NA; D: NA; CDR3: CSVLLLMNTEAFF; DNA: TGCAGCGTATTATTACTGATGAACACTGAAGCTTTCTTT
V: TRBV28; J: TRBJ2-7; size: once; D: TRBD1; CDR3: CASSLGQGGDFSYEQYF; DNA: TGTGCCAGCAGTTTGGGACAGGGGGGAGATTTTAGTTACGAGCAGTACTTC
V: TRBV19; J: TRBJ1-5; size: NA; D: NA; CDR3: CASSTTKNQPQHF; DNA: TGTGCCAGTAGTACCACAAAGAATCAGCCCCAGCATTTT
V: TRBV29-1; J: TRBJ2-1; size: NA; D: NA; CDR3: CSGGQIYNEQFF; DNA: TGCAGCGGGGGTCAAATCTACAATGAGCAGTTCTTC
V: TRBV18; J: TRBJ2-7; size: NA; D: NA; CDR3: CASSPDTDHLGLEQYF; DNA: TGTGCCAGCTCGCCTGACACCGACCATCTGGGGCTCGAGCAGTACTTC
V: TRBV6-6; J: TRBJ1-2; size: NA; D: NA; CDR3: CASSIDSIYGYTF; DNA: TGTGCCAGCAGTATAGACAGCATCTATGGCTACACCTTC
V: TRBV30; J: TRBJ1-3; size: NA; D: NA; CDR3: CAWSVSGSFSSGNTIYF; DNA: TGTGCCTGGAGTGTATCGGGCAGTTTTTCCTCTGGAAACACCATATATTTT
V: TRBV19; J: TRBJ2-1; size: NA; D: NA; CDR3: CASSWGDSRGVIYNEQFF; DNA: TGTGCCAGTAGTTGGGGGGACTCGAGGGGCGTCATTTACAATGAGCAGTTCTTC
V: TRBV11-2; J: TRBJ2-4; size: NA; D: NA; CDR3: CASSFRPGEIIQYF; DNA: TGTGCCAGCAGCTTTCGGCCGGGAGAAATCATTCAGTACTTC
V: TRBV9; J: TRBJ1-4; size: NA; D: TRBD1; CDR3: CASSVGQGAEKLFF; DNA: TGTGCCAGCAGCGTAGGGCAGGGGGCAGAAAAACTGTTTTTT
V: TRBV6-1; J: TRBJ1-5; size: NA; D: NA; CDR3: CASSEARPQHF; DNA: TGTGCCAGCAGTGAAGCGCGGCCCCAGCATTTT
V: TRBV7-6; J: TRBJ2-7; size: NA; D: NA; CDR3: CASSLGTTSSYEQYF; DNA: TGTGCCAGCAGCCTCGGGACAACGAGCTCCTACGAGCAGTACTTC
V: TRBV7-9; J: TRBJ2-1; size: NA; D: NA; CDR3: CASSPPWTADNEQFF; DNA: TGTGCCAGCAGCCCCCCCTGGACGGCAGACAATGAGCAGTTCTTC
V: TRBV6-5; J: TRBJ2-5; size: NA; D: TRBD1; CDR3: CASSRRTGLETQYF; DNA: TGTGCCAGCTCCCGAAGGACAGGGCTGGAGACCCAGTACTTC
V: TRBV5-1; J: TRBJ1-2; size: NA; D: NA; CDR3: CASSSDGPIAGGYTF; DNA: TGCGCCAGCAGCTCCGACGGGCCTATCGCTGGTGGCTACACCTTC
V: TRBV7-9; J: TRBJ2-7; size: NA; D: TRBD1; CDR3: CASSLAEIGTDQYF; DNA: TGTGCCAGCAGCTTAGCGGAGATTGGGACAGACCAGTACTTC
V: TRBV19; J: TRBJ1-2; size: NA; D: NA; CDR3: CASRPQGRDYGYTF; DNA: TGTGCCAGCAGGCCCCAGGGAAGGGACTATGGCTACACCTTC
V: TRBV5-4; J: TRBJ2-1; size: NA; D: NA; CDR3: CASSSDNVGEQFF; DNA: TGTGCCAGCAGCTCCGACAATGTCGGTGAGCAGTTCTTC
V: TRBV28; J: TRBJ2-7; size: NA; D: TRBD1; CDR3: CASKQGGYEQYF; DNA: TGTGCCAGCAAACAGGGGGGCTACGAGCAGTACTTC
V: TRBV27; J: TRBJ1-1; size: NA; D: TRBD1; CDR3: CASNPLKGTGGTEAFF; DNA: TGTGCCAGCAACCCCCTCAAGGGGACAGGGGGCACTGAAGCTTTCTTT
V: TRBV4-1; J: TRBJ2-2; size: few; D: TRBD1; CDR3: CASSLDRGVTGELFF; DNA: TGCGCCAGCAGCCTAGACAGGGGAGTTACCGGGGAGCTGTTTTTT
V: TRBV7-9; J: TRBJ2-7; size: NA; D: NA; CDR3: CASSIGQYYEQYF; DNA: TGTGCCAGCAGCATTGGACAGTATTACGAGCAGTACTTC
V: TRBV25-1; J: TRBJ1-2; size: once; D: NA; CDR3: CASSDLQGNGYTF; DNA: TGTGCCAGCAGTGACCTCCAGGGGAATGGCTACACCTTC
V: TRBV4-1; J: TRBJ1-2; size: NA; D: NA; CDR3: CASSQGGNYGYTF; DNA: TGCGCCAGCAGCCAAGGGGGAAACTATGGCTACACCTTC
V: TRBV15; J: TRBJ1-2; size: NA; D: TRBD1; CDR3: CATSNSGQGAFGYTF; DNA: TGTGCCACCAGCAACTCGGGACAGGGGGCGTTTGGCTACACCTTC
V: TRBV13; J: TRBJ2-7; size: NA; D: TRBD2; CDR3: CASSFGLAGDEQYF; DNA: TGTGCCAGCAGCTTTGGGCTAGCGGGAGACGAGCAGTACTTC